These T cell receptor beta chains were read from a single sample in a study of T cell responses to AZD1222 COVID-19 vaccine. Here immunoSEQ multiplex PCR was the method, and the copy in TCRdb shows in-frame clones only, minus some. The data contain roughly 80,000 clones, around nine tenths of them seen just once; the ten biggest clones take up 4.5%. The source material was peripheral blood, sampled on day 0 of MenACWY control vaccination. The receptors stem from an adult in good health. Each CDR3 is given with its conserved first and last residue. Each record gives: V gene, clone size, J gene, D gene, CDR3 DNA, CDR3 protein. The D gene is left open where the match is weak. Clone size is given for some rows only: seen once, a few or many times, or a class if the clone is expanded.

TRBV27,.,TRBJ1-4,.,TGTGCCAGCAGGATGGCCCGTGGAGAAAAACTGTTTTTT,CASRMARGEKLFF
TRBV30,.,TRBJ1-6,.,TGTGCCTGGAGGATTCAGGGGTTTGACTCACCCCTCCACTTT,CAWRIQGFDSPLHF
TRBV27,.,TRBJ1-1,.,TGTGCCAGCAGTCTTGCGGGGAGAGAAGCTTTCTTT,CASSLAGREAFF
TRBV7-9,once,TRBJ2-3,.,TGTGCCAGCAGCCCCCCGACTAGCACAGATACGCAGTATTTT,CASSPPTSTDTQYF
TRBV18,.,TRBJ1-5,.,TGTGCCAGCTCACCACGACAGAATAGCAATCAGCCCCAGCATTTT,CASSPRQNSNQPQHF
TRBV6-2/TRBV6-3,.,TRBJ2-7,.,TGTGCCAGCAGTAACCCAGTCTACGAGCAGTACTTC,CASSNPVYEQYF
TRBV10-3,.,TRBJ1-5,TRBD1,TGTGCCATCAGTGAGTTACCGGGACAGGGCTTCCAGCCCCAGCATTTT,CAISELPGQGFQPQHF
TRBV19,once,TRBJ1-2,.,TGTGCCAGTAGTCCGGGAGTCAGGGATGGCTACACCTTC,CASSPGVRDGYTF
TRBV27,.,TRBJ1-3,TRBD1,TGTGCCAGCAGTCTTCATTATCCGGGACAGGGGGCGGGATACACCATATATTTT,CASSLHYPGQGAGYTIYF
TRBV6-5,.,TRBJ1-5,TRBD1,TGTGCCAGCAGTTACGACAGGGGAATCGGTCAGCCCCAGCATTTT,CASSYDRGIGQPQHF
TRBV30,.,TRBJ2-7,TRBD1,TGTGCCTGGAGTCAGACAGGGGGCCTATACGAGCAGTACTTC,CAWSQTGGLYEQYF
TRBV19,.,TRBJ1-5,TRBD1,TGTGCCAGTAGTAAGCAGGGGGAAGGTTACCAGCCCCAGCATTTT,CASSKQGEGYQPQHF
TRBV28,.,TRBJ2-3,.,TGTGCCAGCAGTCCTTCGGGGAACGGTCCAGATACGCAGTATTTT,CASSPSGNGPDTQYF
TRBV30,.,TRBJ2-1,.,TGTGCCTGGGGTAGCTCCTACAATGAGCAGTTCTTC,CAWGSSYNEQFF
TRBV28,once,TRBJ2-7,.,TGTGCCAGCAGTTATTACGAGGGTGGGTCGAGCGAGCAGTACTTC,CASSYYEGGSSEQYF
TRBV5-6,.,TRBJ1-1,.,TGTGCCAGCAGGGGGATGACAGGTAACACTGAAGCTTTCTTT,CASRGMTGNTEAFF
TRBV9,.,TRBJ1-5,.,TGTGCCAGCAGCGTCTCAGGGGATCAGCCCCAGCATTTT,CASSVSGDQPQHF
TRBV5-1,.,TRBJ1-1,TRBD1,TGCGCCAGCAGCTTGCGCGGGACAGGGGGCACTGAAGCTTTCTTT,CASSLRGTGGTEAFF
TRBV19,.,TRBJ2-7,.,TGTGCCAGTAAACGGAAGCGTTCAAGAGACTCCTACGAGCAGTACTTC,CASKRKRSRDSYEQYF
TRBV7-9,few,TRBJ1-4,.,TGTGCCAGCAGCTTAGATGCATGGGGGCAGAATGAAAAACTGTTTTTT,CASSLDAWGQNEKLFF
TRBV6-1,.,TRBJ1-2,.,TGTGCCAGCAGTGAAGCGCGGCCTACCCCTATGGACCTATTCTCCTATGGCTACACCTTC,CASSEARPTPMDLFSYGYTF
TRBV5-4,.,TRBJ1-2,.,TGTGCCAGCAGCGCGGGTGGGACAACTACTAACTATGGCTACACCTTC,CASSAGGTTTNYGYTF
TRBV2,.,TRBJ1-1,.,TGTGCCAGCAGTGAATCATCGATTCGCGGTTGGTCTTTCTTT,CASSESSIRGWSFF
TRBV18,.,TRBJ1-4,.,TGTGCCAGCTCACCAACCCCTCTAATTGAAAAACTGTTTTTT,CASSPTPLIEKLFF
TRBV9,.,TRBJ1-4,TRBD1,TGTGCCAGCAGCGTAGGCTTACAGGGGAGCGAAAAACTGTTTTTT,CASSVGLQGSEKLFF
TRBV4-3,.,TRBJ2-3,.,TGCGCCAGCAGCGGTTCGATTAGGGTTAGCACAGATACGCAGTATTTT,CASSGSIRVSTDTQYF
TRBV5-4,once,TRBJ2-7,.,TGTGCCAGCAGCTTGTTGGGGCGCTCCTACGAGCAGTACTTC,CASSLLGRSYEQYF
TRBV9,.,TRBJ2-7,.,TGTGCCAGCAGCGTAACGGATAGCGGTGGCAGCTACGAGCAGTACTTC,CASSVTDSGGSYEQYF
TRBV6-5,.,TRBJ1-5,TRBD1,TGTGCCAGCAGACCCGACAGGGGTGATGGTCAGCCCCAGCATTTT,CASRPDRGDGQPQHF
TRBV19,few,TRBJ1-6,.,TGTGCCAGTAGTAAAGGAGCAAGCTCCTATAATTCACCCCTCCACTTT,CASSKGASSYNSPLHF
TRBV11-3,.,TRBJ2-7,.,TGTGCCAGCAGCTTAGGGCGACAGGCCTCCTACGAGCAGTACTTC,CASSLGRQASYEQYF
TRBV14,.,TRBJ2-3,.,TGTGCCAGCAGCCCACGTGGGGTTACGCAGTATTTT,CASSPRGVTQYF
TRBV24-1,.,TRBJ2-3,.,TGTGCCACCAGTTGGGGTGGCTCTAGCACAGATACGCAGTATTTT,CATSWGGSSTDTQYF
TRBV3-1/TRBV3-2,.,TRBJ1-1,TRBD1,TGTGCCAGCAGCCAAGGGACAGGGGACACTGAAGCTTTCTTT,CASSQGTGDTEAFF
TRBV28,.,TRBJ1-6,TRBD1,TGTGCCAGCAGCCCTCAGGGGGCCTCTTATAATTCACCCCTCCACTTT,CASSPQGASYNSPLHF
TRBV6-5,.,TRBJ2-1,TRBD2,TGTGCCAGCAGTTCGGCCGGGGAGGGCTACAATGAGCAGTTCTTC,CASSSAGEGYNEQFF
TRBV10-3,few,TRBJ1-1,.,TGTGCCATCAGTGAGTCGTGGGACGGTGAAGCTTTCTTT,CAISESWDGEAFF
TRBV27,.,TRBJ2-7,TRBD1,TGTGCCAGCAGTGAACAGACAGGGCCCTACGAGCAGTACTTC,CASSEQTGPYEQYF
TRBV10-3,.,TRBJ2-3,.,TGTGCCATCAGGACTAGTAGTAGGTTGGATACGCAGTATTTT,CAIRTSSRLDTQYF
TRBV7-9,.,TRBJ2-1,.,TGTGCCAGCAGCTTAGAGAGTGAGCAGTTCTTC,CASSLESEQFF
TRBV15,.,TRBJ2-7,TRBD1,TGTGCCACCAGCAGGATTCCGGGACAGGGGGCCTACGAGCAGTACTTC,CATSRIPGQGAYEQYF
TRBV6-2/TRBV6-3,once,TRBJ2-5,TRBD2,TGTGCCAGCAGTTACTCGAATGTGCAGCGGGGGATCCGGGGGACCCAGTACTTC,CASSYSNVQRGIRGTQYF